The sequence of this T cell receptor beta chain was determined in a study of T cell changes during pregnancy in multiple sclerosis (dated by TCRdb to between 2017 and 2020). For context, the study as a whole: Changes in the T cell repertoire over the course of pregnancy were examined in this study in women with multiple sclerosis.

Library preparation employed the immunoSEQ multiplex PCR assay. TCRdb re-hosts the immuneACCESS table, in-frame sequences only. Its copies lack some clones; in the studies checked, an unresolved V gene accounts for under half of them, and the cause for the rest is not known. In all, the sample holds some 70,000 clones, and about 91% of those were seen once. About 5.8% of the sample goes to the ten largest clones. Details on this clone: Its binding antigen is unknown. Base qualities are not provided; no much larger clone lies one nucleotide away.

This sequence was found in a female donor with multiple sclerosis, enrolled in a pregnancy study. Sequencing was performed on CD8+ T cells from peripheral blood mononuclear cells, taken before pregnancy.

The DNA sequence is as follows: TGTGCCAGCAGCTTTTATAGCGGGGGCCCCCCCTACAATGAGCAGTTCTTC. It translates as CASSFYSGGPPYNEQFF. This chain joins TRBV7-8 to TRBJ2-1; TRBD2 aligns with 9 central bases. From the germline V gene, CDR1 is SGHVS and CDR2 is FQNEAQ. From the cysteine through the phenylalanine, the CDR3 covers 17 amino acids. The kept DNA is CDR3 alone, 51 bases in frame from the first base. The germline V and J ends show losses of 3 bases and 2 bases respectively, and no gene match explains 8 bases of the junction.